One and the same sample provided the 23 T cell receptor beta chains below, sequenced in a study of resident and recirculating memory T cells in vitiligo. Sequenced by immunoSEQ multiplex PCR; TCRdb stores in-frame clones only, minus some. The sample has tens of thousands of clones, around 90% seen once. Material: blood. The source is a male donor with vitiligo.

The V call is TRBV2, the J call TRBJ2-5; possibly TRBD1 for D (6 bases). This CDR3 is 14 amino acids long. V dropped 2 bases and J dropped 1 base, with 8 bases sitting between them. CDR1 and CDR2 (germline): SNHLY, FYNNEI. CDR3 DNA: TGTGCCAGCAGTGAAAGAGGGGGCCAAGAGACCCAGTACTTC. This encodes CASSERGGQETQYF.

This sequence joins TRBV11-3 and TRBJ2-5; no clear D gene. Trimming stripped 0 bases from V and 5 bases from J, with 16 bases between. CDR3 length: 16 amino acids. CDR1 SGHNT and CDR2 YENEEA come from the germline V gene. CDR3 sequence (DNA): TGTGCCAGCAGCTTAGACAGGATAAGAATCCAGGAGACCCAGTACTTC. It yields the protein CASSLDRIRIQETQYF.

This clone appeared a few times. The chain has TRBV18 and TRBJ2-1; 9 nucleotides match TRBD2. The CDR3 sequence is 14 residues long. Germline assignment: CDR1 KGHSH and CDR2 LQKENI. V shed 3 bases, J shed 8 bases, and the junction held 5 bases outside the gene matches. This CDR3 is CASSPGTSLDEQFF. CDR3 nucleotides: TGTGCCAGCTCACCCGGGACTAGCTTGGATGAGCAGTTCTTC.

This chain links TRBV14 with TRBJ2-2; no clear D gene. The germline V gene has CDR1 SGHDN and CDR2 FVKESK. The CDR3 is 13 amino acids. Trimming removed 2 bases at V and 4 bases at J, with 5 bases between. The CDR3 region is CASSQRSTGELFF. The CDR3 DNA reads as TGTGCCAGCAGCCAACGGAGCACCGGGGAGCTGTTTTTT.

The chain uses TRBV29-1 and TRBJ2-5, with D uncertain. Germline assignment: CDR1 SQVTM and CDR2 ANQGSEA. CDR3 length: 11 amino acids. V lost 7 bases, J lost 7 bases, and 13 bases lay in between. CDR3 sequence (DNA): TGCAGCGCAGAGAGATCAGGGACCCAGTACTTC. It is translated as CSAERSGTQYF.

V gene TRBV28 combines with J gene TRBJ2-2; 9 bases are shared with TRBD1. The junction had 8 bases not matched to a gene; V was cut back by 8 bases and J by 4 bases. The CDR3 length is 15 residues. Germline V gene data show CDR1 as MDHEN and CDR2 as SYDVKM. The CDR3 reads CASHVDRGITGELFF. The DNA for the CDR3 is TGTGCCAGCCACGTAGACAGGGGGATCACCGGGGAGCTGTTTTTT.

This sequence joins TRBV4-1 and TRBJ2-3; no clear D gene. Germline CDR1 reads MGHRA; CDR2 reads YSYEKL. The CDR3 is 14 residues long. The germline V and J ends were trimmed by 7 bases and 3 bases, with 14 bases remaining between them. In DNA form, the CDR3 reads TGCGCCAGCAAGAAGGCGGCGTTAACAGATACGCAGTATTTT. It yields the protein CASKKAALTDTQYF.

J is TRBJ2-5 and V is TRBV5-1; 8 bases are shared with TRBD1. The ends lost 5 bases at V and 4 bases at J; junction bases unmatched: 16. The length of the CDR3 is 17 residues. Germline V gives CDR1 SGHRS, CDR2 YFSETQ. CDR3 in amino acids: CASSPKWTGRLLETQYF. The DNA for the CDR3 is TGCGCCAGCAGTCCAAAGTGGACAGGGCGTTTGTTAGAGACCCAGTACTTC.

The gene calls are TRBV7-2 and TRBJ2-1; TRBD1 matches 8 bases. CDR1 SGHTA and CDR2 FQGNSA come from the germline V gene. The CDR3 loop spans 14 amino acids. J was trimmed by 7 bases and V by 0 bases; bases with no gene match: 2. DNA for the CDR3: TGTGCCAGCAGCTTAGCGACAGGGGAAAATGAGCAGTTCTTC. Translating gives CASSLATGENEQFF.

This clone was seen a single time. The chain recombines TRBV19 with TRBJ2-7; possibly TRBD2 for D (6 bases). Germline-derived CDR1 and CDR2 are LNHDA and SQIVND (reference sequence). V was shortened by 5 bases and J by 2 bases, with 16 bases between the two germline ends. This CDR3 has 15 amino acids. CDR3 DNA: TGTGCCAGTAGTGTCGCCGGGACTCAAGCCTACGAGCAGTACTTC. This translates into CASSVAGTQAYEQYF.

The gene calls are TRBV5-1 and TRBJ1-2; TRBD1 is a possible D gene (5 bases). V lost 3 bases and J 0 bases, leaving 15 bases between the germline ends. This CDR3 is built from 16 residues. CDR1 is SGHRS, CDR2 YFSETQ, per germline. CDR3 amino acids: CASSSSPAGTNYGYTF. The CDR3 region has the DNA TGCGCCAGCAGCTCTTCCCCTGCAGGGACTAACTATGGCTACACCTTC. Based on the CDR3 plus reference TRBV5-1 and TRBJ1-2, the full variable domain is KAGVTQTPRYLIKTRGQQVTLSCSPISGHRSVSWYQQTPGQGLQFLFEYFSETQRNKGNFPGRFSGRQFSNSRSEMNVSTLELGDSALYLCASSSSPAGTNYGYTFGSGTRLTVV.

The V gene is TRBV7-8, the J gene TRBJ2-7, with 9 nucleotides matching TRBD1. Looked up from germline, CDR1 is SGHVS and CDR2 is FQNEAQ. The CDR3 runs to 14 residues. V shed 5 bases and J 7 bases; nucleotides not matched to a gene: 9. The CDR3 region is CASSPGTGPQEQYF. In DNA, the CDR3 is TGTGCCAGCAGCCCCGGGACAGGGCCTCAGGAGCAGTACTTC.

This rearrangement joins TRBV6-1 to TRBJ1-6, with D unresolved. Germline CDR1 is MNHNS and CDR2 is SASEGT. V was shortened by 4 bases and J by 8 bases, with 12 bases between the two germline ends. This CDR3 comprises 14 residues. The CDR3 loop reads CASSALARDSPLHF. The DNA for the CDR3 is TGTGCCAGCAGTGCCCTTGCGAGGGATTCACCCCTCCACTTT.

The chain has TRBV6-6 and TRBJ2-1; 7 bases align to TRBD2. The germline CDR1 and CDR2 sequences are MNHNY and SVGAGI (reference sequence). The J segment lost 0 bases and the V segment lost 7 bases, leaving 0 bases of the junction unmatched. This CDR3 contains 13 residues. The CDR3: CASTSGSYNEQFF. The CDR3 nucleotides read TGTGCCAGCACTAGCGGCTCCTACAATGAGCAGTTCTTC.

The J gene is TRBJ1-5, the V gene TRBV6-5; D possibly corresponds to TRBD1 (5 bases). Germline V CDR1 and CDR2: MNHEY, SVGAGI. V lost 5 bases and J 6 bases, leaving 14 bases between the germline ends. The length of the CDR3 is 14 residues. The CDR3 sequence: CASSRPGLGQPQHF. The CDR3 region has the DNA TGTGCCAGCAGTCGTCCAGGGTTGGGTCAGCCCCAGCATTTT.

The chain employs TRBV7-2 and TRBJ1-1; D remains ambiguous. The CDR3 has 16 amino acids. V shed 4 bases and J shed 4 bases, with 19 bases lying between them. Germline V gene sequence: CDR1 SGHTA, CDR2 FQGNSA. For the CDR3, the DNA is TGTGCCAGCAGCTCAAGTGAGGGTCGGATGGGCACTGAAGCTTTCTTT. It specifies CASSSSEGRMGTEAFF.

The chain employs TRBV5-4 and TRBJ2-5, with D possibly TRBD1 on 6 matching bases. V lost 4 bases to trimming and J lost 7 bases, with 14 bases between them. This CDR3 has 13 residues. CDR1 is SGHNT, CDR2 YYREEE, per germline (reference sequence). CDR3 DNA sequence: TGTGCCAGCAGCCCGGACAGCGTGGGGACCCAGTACTTC. Translated: CASSPDSVGTQYF.

The chain employs TRBV2 and TRBJ2-5; D is unresolved. The CDR3 runs 13 residues. The V gene's germline CDR1 is SNHLY and CDR2 FYNNEI. Trimming stripped 1 base from V and 5 bases from J, with 8 bases between. CDR3 nucleotides: TGTGCCAGCAGTGAAGGTCCATTGGAGACCCAGTACTTC. This codes for CASSEGPLETQYF.

The chain has TRBV15 and TRBJ2-2; 11 bases agree with TRBD2. The CDR3 is 20 residues long. The V gene's germline CDR1 is LNHNV and CDR2 YYDKDF (reference sequence). V dropped 3 bases and J dropped 3; count of bases not matched to a gene: 15. The CDR3 loop reads CATSSYSRRGLAVHTGELFF. CDR3 in DNA: TGTGCCACCAGCAGTTACTCCCGAAGGGGACTAGCGGTACACACCGGGGAGCTGTTTTTT. Based on the CDR3 plus reference TRBV15 and TRBJ2-2, the full variable domain is DAMVIQNPRYQVTQFGKPVTLSCSQTLNHNVMYWYQQKSSQAPKLLFHYYDKDFNNEADTPDNFQSRRPNTSFCFLDIRSPGLGDTAMYLCATSSYSRRGLAVHTGELFFGEGSRLTVL.

This chain links TRBV30 with TRBJ2-7, with 7 positions matching TRBD1. Germline assignment: CDR1 GTSNPN and CDR2 SVGIG (reference sequence). Trimming cost V 4 bases and J 0 bases; bases outside gene matches: 9. This CDR3 region has 15 residues. The CDR3 bases are TGTGCCTGGACCCTCCCAGGGACAGTCTCCTACGAGCAGTACTTC. Translating it yields CAWTLPGTVSYEQYF.

This clone was seen a single time. The rearrangement uses TRBV7-9 and TRBJ1-1, with D possibly being TRBD1 (6 bases). Per germline, CDR1 SEHNR and CDR2 FQNEAQ (reference sequence). The CDR3 is made up of 14 amino acids. Trimming shortened V by 1 base and J by 4 bases, and 10 bases separated the two germline ends. CDR3 DNA: TGTGCCAGCAGCTTAGAGGGGGGGGGCACTGAAGCTTTCTTT. Its protein is CASSLEGGGTEAFF.

This clone was found once. The chain combines TRBV6-1 with TRBJ1-2; 8 bases map to TRBD1. Trimming cost V 10 bases and J 6 bases; bases outside gene matches: 10. Germline CDR1 reads MNHNS; CDR2 reads SASEGT. The CDR3 runs to 13 residues. The CDR3 DNA reads as TGTGCCATCATGAGGACAGGGATCCATGGCTACACCTTC. Amino acid sequence: CAIMRTGIHGYTF.

The V gene is TRBV11-2, the J gene TRBJ1-2, with a weak D call TRBD1 (6 bases). This CDR3 is 15 amino acids long. From germline, CDR1 is SGHAT and CDR2 FQNNGV. Trimming removed 3 bases from V and 1 base from J, with 12 bases in between. CDR3 DNA: TGTGCCAGCAGCTTGGGGGGGGCACTTAACTATGGCTACACCTTC. This codes for CASSLGGALNYGYTF.